The 19 T cell receptor beta chains below come from one sample, sequenced in a study of cytotoxic CD8 clonotypes in ibrutinib-treated CLL (dated by TCRdb to the early 2020s). The time point tag for this specimen amounts to: progressive disease on ibrutinib. The receptor library was made with the immunoSEQ multiplex PCR assay. Entries here come from immuneACCESS through TCRdb and include only in-frame sequences with V and J called. Some clones fail to appear in such tables; in the studies checked, an unresolved V gene covers under half of the shortfall, and the cause of the remainder is unknown. This sample has 150,000 to 200,000 clones in its table, and about 88% of those were observed once. Of the sample, around 3% falls within the top ten clones. Here the sequenced sample was PBMCs, taken at disease progression, from a patient treated with ibrutinib. Receptors originate from a human donor with chronic lymphocytic leukemia.

The sample holds a few counts of this clone. The chain recombines TRBV30 with TRBJ1-1, with D possibly matching TRBD1 (5 bases). Germline V gives CDR1 GTSNPN, CDR2 SVGIG (reference sequence). Trimming took off 7 bases at V and 1 base at J, with 10 bases between the two ends. The CDR3 has 12 amino acids. The CDR3 here is CALGQTNTEAFF. The DNA for the CDR3 is TGTGCCTTGGGGCAAACGAACACTGAAGCTTTCTTT.

The rearrangement joins TRBV2 to TRBJ2-7, with D possibly TRBD2 on 5 matching bases. The CDR3 is 11 residues long. Germline V lookup: CDR1 SNHLY, CDR2 FYNNEI. V was shortened by 6 bases and J by 6 bases, with 9 bases between the two germline ends. As DNA, the CDR3 is TGTGCCAGCAGACTAGGAGGCGAGCAGTACTTC. Translating it yields CASRLGGEQYF.

V and J are TRBV4-1 and TRBJ2-3; perhaps TRBD2 as D (6 bases). Germline CDR1 MGHRA, CDR2 YSYEKL. V lost 0 bases and J 5 bases, leaving 12 bases between the germline ends. This CDR3 comprises 15 residues. In DNA form, the CDR3 reads TGCGCCAGCAGCCAAGAGGAGGGAAGGGGAGATACGCAGTATTTT. Translated: CASSQEEGRGDTQYF.

The chain is built from TRBV6-1 and TRBJ2-7; D is uncertain. This CDR3 is built from 14 residues. V lost 9 bases and J lost 4, with 19 bases in between. Germline lookup yields CDR1 MNHNS and CDR2 SASEGT. CDR3: CASGVGRNEYEQYF. CDR3 DNA: TGTGCCAGTGGAGTCGGACGGAATGAATACGAGCAGTACTTC.

CDR3 in amino acids: CASNRGPNTGELFF. In DNA, the CDR3 is TGTGCCAGCAACAGGGGGCCGAACACCGGGGAGCTGTTTTTT. The rearrangement uses TRBV27 and TRBJ2-2, with TRBD1 identical over 9 bases. Germline trimming cut 7 bases from V and 0 bases from J; bases unmatched to any gene: 0. CDR1 is MNHEY, CDR2 SMNVEV, per germline (reference sequence). The CDR3 totals 14 residues.

This clone came up a few times. The chain uses TRBV4-2 and TRBJ2-3; 9 bases match TRBD2. With 1 base clipped from V and 0 bases from J, the junction kept 5 bases outside the gene matches. CDR1 LGHNA and CDR2 YNFKEQ come from the germline V gene. This CDR3 contains 17 residues. The CDR3 is CASSQGVGLASTDTQYF. For the CDR3, the DNA is TGTGCCAGCAGCCAAGGGGTGGGACTAGCCAGCACAGATACGCAGTATTTT.

The chain couples TRBV27 to TRBJ2-2; TRBD2 is a possible D gene (5 bases). Between the trimmed V and J ends, which lost 4 bases and 2 bases, there was a span of 5 bases. The germline V gene encodes CDR1 MNHEY and CDR2 SMNVEV (reference sequence). The CDR3 sequence is 13 residues long. The CDR3 DNA follows: TGTGCCAGCAGTTGGACTAACACCGGGGAGCTGTTTTTT. Encoded protein: CASSWTNTGELFF.

The chain carries TRBV6-1 and TRBJ2-7; 13 positions match TRBD2. The CDR3 runs to 16 residues. Germline CDR1 and CDR2: MNHNS and SASEGT. After removal of 4 bases from V and 4 bases from J, the junction contained 7 bases not matched to a gene. This CDR3 reads CASSGTSGRAWYEQYF. The CDR3 nucleotides are TGTGCCAGCAGTGGTACTAGCGGGAGGGCCTGGTACGAGCAGTACTTC.

The chain joins TRBV29-1 to TRBJ1-2, with unresolved D. CDR1 SQVTM and CDR2 ANQGSEA come from the germline V gene. This CDR3 is 16 amino acids long. V was pared by 7 bases and J by 3 bases, with 24 bases between. The CDR3 DNA reads as TGCAGCGCTAGAACCACCCCAGGACTTGGCCACTATGGCTACACCTTC. Encoded protein: CSARTTPGLGHYGYTF.

The J gene is TRBJ1-5, the V gene TRBV29-1; D gene unclear. V lost 8 bases and J lost 1, with 6 bases in between. The CDR3 consists of 11 residues. CDR1 SQVTM and CDR2 ANQGSEA come from the germline V gene. The CDR3 nucleotides read TGCAGCCACGACAGCAATCAGCCCCAGCATTTT. The encoded protein is CSHDSNQPQHF.

This clone has a single count. The chain recombines TRBV27 with TRBJ2-3; 15 positions agree with TRBD2. Germline V gene data show CDR1 as MNHEY and CDR2 as SMNVEV (reference sequence). The CDR3 extends over 15 amino acids. Losses at the gene ends were 2 bases for V and 8 bases for J; bases not matched to a gene: 2. The chain's CDR3 is CASSLGLAGGGTQYF. The DNA for the CDR3 is TGTGCCAGCAGTTTAGGACTAGCGGGAGGGGGTACGCAGTATTTT.

This chain joins TRBV7-3 and TRBJ2-2, with 13 bases matching TRBD2. The CDR3 covers 18 residues. CDR1 is SGHTA and CDR2 is FQGTGA in the germline V gene. The V segment lost 1 base and the J segment 3 bases; nucleotides outside the gene matches: 5. CDR3 region: CASSLILAGGPDTGELFF. The CDR3 DNA is TGTGCCAGCAGCTTAATACTAGCGGGAGGGCCGGACACCGGGGAGCTGTTTTTT.

This chain connects TRBV9 to TRBJ2-1; 8 bases match TRBD2. Germline V CDR1 and CDR2: SGDLS, YYNGEE. V shed 0 bases and J 6 bases; nucleotides not matched to a gene: 2. The CDR3 runs to 14 residues. CDR3 sequence reads: CASSVEGTSNEQFF. The CDR3 nucleotides are TGTGCCAGCAGCGTAGAAGGGACTAGCAATGAGCAGTTCTTC.

V and J are TRBV27 and TRBJ2-2; 12 nucleotides line up with TRBD2. CDR1 and CDR2 from the germline V gene are MNHEY and SMNVEV (reference sequence). The CDR3 has 15 amino acids. Trimming at V came to 5 bases and at J to 6 bases, leaving 4 bases not matched to a gene. DNA of the CDR3: TGTGCCAGCAGTCCCCTAGCGGGAGGGCCCGGGGAGCTGTTTTTT. The encoded protein is CASSPLAGGPGELFF.

This chain links TRBV7-3 with TRBJ2-7; tentative D call: TRBD1 (5 bases). V gave up 2 bases and J gave up 2 bases, with 10 bases separating them. Germline-derived CDR1 and CDR2 are SGHTA and FQGTGA. The CDR3 is 14 amino acids. The CDR3 region is CASSLDTGPYEQYF. CDR3 DNA: TGTGCCAGCAGCTTAGATACAGGACCCTACGAGCAGTACTTC.

The chain is built from TRBV23-1 and TRBJ2-7, with a weak D call TRBD2 (5 bases). TRBV23-1 belongs to the ORF category, with a function that is uncertain. Trimming shortened V by 6 bases and J by 3 bases, and 18 bases separated the two germline ends. The CDR3 totals 15 residues. The CDR3: CASRIRLDGVYEQYF. CDR3 nucleotides: TGCGCCAGCAGGATTCGACTGGACGGGGTCTACGAGCAGTACTTC.

This chain joins TRBV11-3 and TRBJ2-7, with D possibly matching TRBD2 (6 bases). CDR1 is SGHNT and CDR2 is YENEEA in the germline V gene. V dropped 3 bases and J dropped 3 bases, with 21 bases sitting between them. There are 17 residues in the CDR3. The CDR3 protein is CASSFFSWSGDFYEQYF. Here the CDR3 DNA reads TGTGCCAGCAGCTTTTTCTCTTGGTCGGGGGACTTCTACGAGCAGTACTTC. Full variable domain (outside the CDR3, taken from reference TRBV11-3 and TRBJ2-7): EAGVVQSPRYKIIEKKQPVAFWCNPISGHNTLYWYLQNLGQGPELLIRYENEEAVDDSQLPKDRFSAERLKGVDSTLKIQPAELGDSAVYLCASSFFSWSGDFYEQYFGPGTRLTVT.

This chain connects TRBV19 to TRBJ1-2; D is possibly TRBD1 (6 bases). The V and J ends lost 6 bases and 3 bases respectively, with 20 bases between them. This CDR3 is built from 16 residues. CDR1 and CDR2 from the germline V gene are LNHDA and SQIVND (reference sequence). The CDR3 DNA reads TGTGCCAGTAGGTGGGACATTGGATTGTTTCACTATGGCTACACCTTC. Protein product: CASRWDIGLFHYGYTF.

V gene TRBV6-5 combines with J gene TRBJ2-7; D gene unclear. This CDR3 contains 10 residues. Germline V CDR1 and CDR2: MNHEY, SVGAGI. Trimming removed 8 bases from V and 4 bases from J, with 6 bases in between. CDR3: CASGQYEQYF. The CDR3 DNA is TGTGCCAGCGGGCAATACGAGCAGTACTTC.